The sequence of this T cell receptor (beta chain) was determined in a study of blood T cell repertoires in COVID-19. For the study at large: Acute and convalescent COVID-19 samples came from the United States, Italy and Spain.

Clones were sequenced by immunoSEQ multiplex PCR, and TCRdb holds only the in-frame ones, with some missing. The data show roughly 200,000 clones, 81% seen once. This CDR3 has 15 residues. The V gene lost 1 base and the J gene lost 4 bases, with 8 bases spanning the gap. Germline CDR1 LNHDA, CDR2 SQIVND (reference sequence). The source material was peripheral blood. The receptor was isolated from a woman aged 40 to 49 with COVID-19, enrolled during active disease. The gene calls are TRBV19 and TRBJ1-6; D not resolved. CDR3 amino acids: CASSIGGQYNSPLHF. The CDR3 nucleotides are TGTGCCAGTAGTATAGGCGGCCAGTATAATTCACCCCTCCACTTT.